This T cell receptor (beta chain) was identified in a study of T cells in women clearing cervical HPV infection. Study-wide context: Women with histologically confirmed HPV16-related CIN3 or worse, 2 with invasive cancer, served as cases. Blood came at first lesion visit for cases, post-clearance for controls. Cases' blood sampling followed lesion detection by median approximately 150 days (90 to 200).

The assay was immunoSEQ multiplex PCR, and TCRdb's table has in-frame clones only and misses some. The sample totals more than 25,000 clones. About this clone itself: Its matching antigen is unknown. The read ends 3 residues shy of where the CDR3 ends; the end is completed using the germline J gene.

General study results and limits: Each sample's T-cell count was unknown, possibly confounding richness.

The V end lost 5 bases, the J end lost 9 bases, and 11 bases lay between the germline ends. The CDR3 totals 12 residues. Material for sequencing was blood buffy coat. The sequence derives from a woman between 18 and 70 years old with a cervical HPV16 infection that either progressed to CIN3+ or cleared (not recorded which). The V gene is TRBV12-3 or TRBV12-4, the J gene TRBJ2-1, with D maybe TRBD1 (6 bases). Here the CDR3 reads CASSLTGIEQFF. CDR3 DNA, as far as it was read: TGTGCCAGCAGTCTAACAGGGATTGAG.